The T cell receptor beta chain under discussion was sequenced for a study of cytomegalovirus exposure and HLA in healthy donors. The PCR contained 60 Vbeta and 13 Jbeta primers. Libraries were prepared by immunoSEQ multiplex PCR; TCRdb keeps only in-frame clonotypes and omits some of them. The sample carries 95,000 to 100,000 clones, roughly three quarters recorded once. Trimming left V 8 bases short and J 2 bases short, with 9 bases between. Germline-derived CDR1 and CDR2 are SQVTM and ANQGSEA. This CDR3 spans 12 amino acids. This clone was recorded only once. V is TRBV29-1 and J is TRBJ2-2; D is uncertain. This TCR was sampled from a woman in her sixties in good health and CMV-seropositive. Sequencing was carried out using PBMCs. CDR3 sequence (DNA): TGCAGCTTTCAGTTAAACACCGGGGAGCTGTTTTTT. Residues: CSFQLNTGELFF.